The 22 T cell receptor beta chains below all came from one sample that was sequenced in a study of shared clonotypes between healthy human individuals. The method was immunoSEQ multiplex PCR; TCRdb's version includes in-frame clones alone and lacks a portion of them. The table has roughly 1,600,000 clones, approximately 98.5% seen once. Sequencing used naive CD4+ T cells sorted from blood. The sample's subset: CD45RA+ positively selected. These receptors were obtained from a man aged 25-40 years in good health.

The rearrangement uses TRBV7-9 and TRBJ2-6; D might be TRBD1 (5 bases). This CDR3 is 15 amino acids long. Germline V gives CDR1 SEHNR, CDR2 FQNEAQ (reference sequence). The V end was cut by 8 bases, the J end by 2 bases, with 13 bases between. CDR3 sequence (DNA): TGTGCCAGCGCACGCCTCAGGGCTGGGGCCAACGTCCTGACTTTC. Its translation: CASARLRAGANVLTF. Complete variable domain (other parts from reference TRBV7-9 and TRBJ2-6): DTGVSQNPRHKITKRGQNVTFRCDPISEHNRLYWYRQTLGQGPEFLTYFQNEAQLEKSRLLSDRFSAERPKGSFSTLEIQRTEQGDSAMYLCASARLRAGANVLTFGAGSRLTVL.

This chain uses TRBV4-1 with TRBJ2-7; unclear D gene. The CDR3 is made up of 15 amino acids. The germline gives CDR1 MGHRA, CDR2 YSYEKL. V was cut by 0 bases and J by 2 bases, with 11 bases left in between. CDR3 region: CASSQDRTNPYEQYF. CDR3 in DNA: TGCGCCAGCAGCCAAGACCGTACTAACCCCTACGAGCAGTACTTC.

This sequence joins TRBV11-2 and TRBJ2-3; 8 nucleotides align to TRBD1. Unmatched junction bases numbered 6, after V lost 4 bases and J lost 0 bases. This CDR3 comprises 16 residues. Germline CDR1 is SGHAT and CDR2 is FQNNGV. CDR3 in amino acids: CASSYSRQGSTDTQYF. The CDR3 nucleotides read TGTGCCAGCAGCTACTCCCGACAGGGGAGCACAGATACGCAGTATTTT.

CDR3 amino acids: CASSYSAGQGAGYF. CDR3 sequence (DNA): TGTGCCAGCAGTTATAGCGCGGGGCAGGGGGCCGGGTACTTC. The rearrangement uses TRBV6-5 and TRBJ2-7; TRBD1 aligns across 8 bases. The CDR3 has 14 amino acids. CDR1 MNHEY and CDR2 SVGAGI come from the germline V gene. The V and J ends lost 3 bases and 12 bases, in that order; junction bases with no gene match: 13.

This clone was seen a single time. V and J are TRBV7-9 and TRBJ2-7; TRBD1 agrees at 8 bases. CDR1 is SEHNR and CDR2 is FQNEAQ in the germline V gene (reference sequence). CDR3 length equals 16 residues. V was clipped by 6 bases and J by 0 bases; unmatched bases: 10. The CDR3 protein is CASSPDRGESSYEQYF. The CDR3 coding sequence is TGTGCCAGCAGTCCCGACAGGGGCGAAAGCTCCTACGAGCAGTACTTC.

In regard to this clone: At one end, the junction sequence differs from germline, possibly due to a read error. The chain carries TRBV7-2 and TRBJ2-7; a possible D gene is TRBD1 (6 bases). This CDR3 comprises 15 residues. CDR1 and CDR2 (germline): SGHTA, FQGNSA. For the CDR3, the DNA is TGTGCCAGCAGCTTATGGGCAGGGGCACCCTATGAGCAGTACTTC. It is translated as CASSLWAGAPYEQYF.

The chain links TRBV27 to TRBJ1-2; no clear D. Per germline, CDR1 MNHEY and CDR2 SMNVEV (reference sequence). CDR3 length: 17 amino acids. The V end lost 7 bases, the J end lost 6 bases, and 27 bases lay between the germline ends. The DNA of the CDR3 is TGTGCCAGCAAAGCACCGGGGATCTATCTATCTCGGGATGGCTACACCTTC. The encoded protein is CASKAPGIYLSRDGYTF.

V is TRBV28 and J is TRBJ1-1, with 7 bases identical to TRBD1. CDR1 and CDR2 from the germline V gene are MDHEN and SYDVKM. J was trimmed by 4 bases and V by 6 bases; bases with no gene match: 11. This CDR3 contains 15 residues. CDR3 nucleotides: TGTGCCAGCAGCCCCCACCTCCAGGGGGGCACTGAAGCTTTCTTT. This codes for CASSPHLQGGTEAFF.

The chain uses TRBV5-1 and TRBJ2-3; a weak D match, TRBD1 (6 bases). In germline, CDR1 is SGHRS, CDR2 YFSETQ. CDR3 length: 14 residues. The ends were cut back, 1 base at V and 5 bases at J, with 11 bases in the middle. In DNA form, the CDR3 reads TGCGCCAGCAGCTTGAACAGGGCGGGAGATACGCAGTATTTT. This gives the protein CASSLNRAGDTQYF.

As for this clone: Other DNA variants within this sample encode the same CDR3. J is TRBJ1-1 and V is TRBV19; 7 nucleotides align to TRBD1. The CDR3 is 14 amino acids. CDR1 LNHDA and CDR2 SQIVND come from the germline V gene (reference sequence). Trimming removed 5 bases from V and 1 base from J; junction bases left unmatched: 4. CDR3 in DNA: TGTGCCAGTAGTCCAAGACAGGGGAACACTGAAGCTTTCTTT. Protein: CASSPRQGNTEAFF.

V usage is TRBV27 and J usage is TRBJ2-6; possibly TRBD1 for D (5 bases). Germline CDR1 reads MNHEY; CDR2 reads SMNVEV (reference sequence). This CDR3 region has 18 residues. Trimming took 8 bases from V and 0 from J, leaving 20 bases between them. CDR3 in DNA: TGTGCCAGCGCGCGTTTTGGGGCCGTCACCTCTGGGGCCAACGTCCTGACTTTC. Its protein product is CASARFGAVTSGANVLTF.

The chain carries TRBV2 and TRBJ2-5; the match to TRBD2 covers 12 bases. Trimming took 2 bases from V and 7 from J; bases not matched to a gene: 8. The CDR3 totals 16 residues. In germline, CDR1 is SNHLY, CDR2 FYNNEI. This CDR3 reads CASSENLAGGPGTQYF. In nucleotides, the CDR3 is TGTGCCAGCAGTGAAAATCTAGCGGGAGGGCCAGGGACCCAGTACTTC.

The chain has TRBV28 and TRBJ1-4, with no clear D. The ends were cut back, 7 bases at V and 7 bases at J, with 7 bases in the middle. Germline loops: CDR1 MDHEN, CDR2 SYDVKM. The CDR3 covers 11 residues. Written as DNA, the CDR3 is TGTGCCAGCACCTTCGGTGAAAAACTGTTTTTT. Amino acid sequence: CASTFGEKLFF.

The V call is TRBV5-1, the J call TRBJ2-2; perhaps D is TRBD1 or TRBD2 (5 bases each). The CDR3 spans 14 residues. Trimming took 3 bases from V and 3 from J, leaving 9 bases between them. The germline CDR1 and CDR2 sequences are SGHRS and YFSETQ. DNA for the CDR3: TGCGCCAGCAGCTACGGGACGTACACCGGGGAGCTGTTTTTT. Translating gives CASSYGTYTGELFF.

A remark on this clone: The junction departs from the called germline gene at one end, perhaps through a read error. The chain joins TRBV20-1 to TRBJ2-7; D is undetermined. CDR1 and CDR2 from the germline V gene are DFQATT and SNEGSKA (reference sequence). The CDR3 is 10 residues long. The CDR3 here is CSARDLPRIF. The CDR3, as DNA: TGCAGTGCTAGAGATCTCCCAAGGATCTTC.

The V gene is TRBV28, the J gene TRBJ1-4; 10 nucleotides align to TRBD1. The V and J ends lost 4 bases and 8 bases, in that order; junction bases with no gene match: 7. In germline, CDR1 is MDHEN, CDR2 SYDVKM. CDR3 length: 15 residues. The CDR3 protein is CASSWDRGIGEKLFF. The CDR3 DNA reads TGTGCCAGCAGTTGGGACAGGGGAATTGGGGAAAAACTGTTTTTT.

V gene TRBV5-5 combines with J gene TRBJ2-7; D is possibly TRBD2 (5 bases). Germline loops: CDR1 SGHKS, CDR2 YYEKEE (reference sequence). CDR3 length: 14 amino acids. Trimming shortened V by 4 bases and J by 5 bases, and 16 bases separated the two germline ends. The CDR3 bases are TGTGCCAGCAGCCGAGCGGTACCAGCTAACGAGCAGTACTTC. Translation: CASSRAVPANEQYF.

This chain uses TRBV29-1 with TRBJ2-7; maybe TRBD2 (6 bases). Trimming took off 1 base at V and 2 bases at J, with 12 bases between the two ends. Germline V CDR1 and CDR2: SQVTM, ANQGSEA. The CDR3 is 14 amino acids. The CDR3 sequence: CSVEGGTETYEQYF. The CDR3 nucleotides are TGCAGCGTTGAAGGCGGGACCGAGACCTACGAGCAGTACTTC.

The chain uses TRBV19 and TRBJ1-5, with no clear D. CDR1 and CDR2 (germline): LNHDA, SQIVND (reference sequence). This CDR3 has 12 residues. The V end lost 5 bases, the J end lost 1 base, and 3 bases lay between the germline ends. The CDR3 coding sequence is TGTGCCAGTAGTGTGAGCAATCAGCCCCAGCATTTT. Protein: CASSVSNQPQHF.

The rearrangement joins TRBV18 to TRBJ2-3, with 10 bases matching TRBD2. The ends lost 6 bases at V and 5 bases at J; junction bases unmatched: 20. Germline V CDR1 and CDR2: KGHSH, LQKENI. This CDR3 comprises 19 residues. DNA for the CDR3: TGTGCCAGCTCTCTTGGACAGGGAAAAAAACTAGCGGGACTAGATACGCAGTATTTT. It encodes CASSLGQGKKLAGLDTQYF.

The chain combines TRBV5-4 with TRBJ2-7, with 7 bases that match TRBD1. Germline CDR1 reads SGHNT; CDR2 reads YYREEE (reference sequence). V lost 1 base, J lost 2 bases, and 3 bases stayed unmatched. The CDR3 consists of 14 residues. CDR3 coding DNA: TGTGCCAGCAGCTTGAGTGGGACAGCCTACGAGCAGTACTTC. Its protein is CASSLSGTAYEQYF.

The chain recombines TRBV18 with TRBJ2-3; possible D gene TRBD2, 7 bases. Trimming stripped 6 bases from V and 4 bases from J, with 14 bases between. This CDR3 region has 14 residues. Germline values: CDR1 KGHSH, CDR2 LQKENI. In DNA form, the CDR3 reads TGTGCCAGCTCCGGGGGGCAGGGAGCAGATACGCAGTATTTT. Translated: CASSGGQGADTQYF.